These 21 T cell receptor beta chains share one sample of origin, sequenced in a study of pediatric ulcerative colitis. Method: immunoSEQ multiplex PCR; TCRdb's copy keeps in-frame clones and lacks some. The sample consists of about 36,000 clones, roughly 80% of them appearing once. The sequenced sample consisted of blood. All receptors derive from a girl between 5 and 17 years old with moderate ulcerative colitis.

This sequence joins TRBV4-3 and TRBJ1-4, with TRBD1 matching over 8 bases. CDR3 size: 15 residues. Germline V gene lookup returns CDR1 LGHNA and CDR2 YSLEER. Germline trimming cut 1 base from V and 4 bases from J; bases unmatched to any gene: 2. The CDR3 DNA sequence: TGCGCCAGCAGCCAAGGGACAGGGAATAATGAAAAACTGTTTTTT. It specifies CASSQGTGNNEKLFF.

The J gene is TRBJ2-1, the V gene TRBV7-8; TRBD2 might be the D (5 bases). Looked up from germline, CDR1 is SGHVS and CDR2 is FQNEAQ. Trimming took off 4 bases at V and 0 bases at J, with 10 bases between the two ends. The CDR3 is made up of 15 amino acids. CDR3 bases: TGTGCCAGCAGCTCGTCTAGCATCTCCTACAATGAGCAGTTCTTC. Protein product: CASSSSSISYNEQFF.

This clone came up a few times. This chain joins TRBV7-9 and TRBJ1-5; D possibly corresponds to TRBD1 (5 bases). Germline V CDR1 and CDR2: SEHNR, FQNEAQ (reference sequence). The CDR3 covers 14 residues. The V end was cut by 1 base, the J end by 4 bases, with 8 bases between. The CDR3 DNA reads as TGTGCCAGCAGCTTAGGGGGCCTGAATCAGCCCCAGCATTTT. Its protein is CASSLGGLNQPQHF.

V usage is TRBV5-4 and J usage is TRBJ2-3, with D hard to call. V gave up 4 bases and J gave up 4 bases, with 10 bases separating them. The CDR3 runs to 13 residues. CDR1 and CDR2 from the germline V gene are SGHNT and YYREEE (reference sequence). The CDR3 coding sequence is TGTGCCAGCAGCGGCGGAGTCCCAGATACGCAGTATTTT. The encoded protein is CASSGGVPDTQYF.

The chain uses TRBV30 and TRBJ2-7; TRBD1 might be the D (6 bases). CDR1 is GTSNPN and CDR2 is SVGIG in the germline V gene (reference sequence). This CDR3 contains 12 residues. Trimming shortened V by 8 bases and J by 2 bases, and 13 bases separated the two germline ends. The CDR3 reads CAVGTQAYEQYF. In DNA form, the CDR3 reads TGTGCCGTCGGGACACAAGCCTACGAGCAGTACTTC.

V and J are TRBV30 and TRBJ1-1, with a possible D match to TRBD1 (5 bases). The V end lost 0 bases, the J end lost 0 bases, and 8 bases lay between the germline ends. The CDR3 runs 14 residues. Germline CDR1 reads GTSNPN; CDR2 reads SVGIG (reference sequence). CDR3 in DNA: TGTGCCTGGAGTGTACCAGGGATGAACACTGAAGCTTTCTTT. Translating gives CAWSVPGMNTEAFF.

The chain carries TRBV28 and TRBJ1-2; D gene uncertain. The CDR3 is 11 amino acids. The germline V and J ends were trimmed by 2 bases and 8 bases, with 6 bases remaining between them. Germline V gene sequence: CDR1 MDHEN, CDR2 SYDVKM. The DNA of the CDR3 is TGTGCCAGCAGTTTAGTAGGGGGCTACACCTTC. Translated, it gives CASSLVGGYTF.

The chain combines TRBV27 with TRBJ2-1; weak D call: TRBD1 (5 bases). V lost 11 bases and J 6 bases, leaving 14 bases between the germline ends. There are 12 residues in the CDR3. Germline V CDR1 and CDR2: MNHEY, SMNVEV (reference sequence). CDR3 amino acids: CAAGLAFNEQFF. The DNA for the CDR3 is TGTGCCGCAGGGCTCGCTTTCAATGAGCAGTTCTTC.

The V and J genes are TRBV11-2 and TRBJ2-2, with D uncertain. The germline V gene has CDR1 SGHAT and CDR2 FQNNGV. Trimming stripped 1 base from V and 0 bases from J, with 6 bases between. The CDR3 contains 15 residues. CDR3 in amino acids: CASSLGQTNTGELFF. For the CDR3, the DNA is TGTGCCAGCAGCTTAGGTCAGACGAACACCGGGGAGCTGTTTTTT.

This clone appeared a few times. V is TRBV25-1 and J is TRBJ1-5; 7 bases are a match to TRBD1. Trimming removed 6 bases from V and 3 bases from J; junction bases left unmatched: 5. This CDR3 has 14 residues. Germline CDR1 is MGHDK and CDR2 is SYGVNS. The DNA of the CDR3 is TGTGCCAGCAGACAGACAGGGATCAATCAGCCCCAGCATTTT. It translates to CASRQTGINQPQHF.

The CDR3 DNA is TGTGCCAGCAGACAGGACGGCTACGAGCAGTACTTC. It is translated as CASRQDGYEQYF. The genes are TRBV6-1 and TRBJ2-7; tentative D call: TRBD1 (5 bases). The length of the CDR3 is 12 residues. Germline V lookup: CDR1 MNHNS, CDR2 SASEGT. V lost 6 bases and J 3 bases, leaving 9 bases between the germline ends.

V and J are TRBV10-3 and TRBJ2-7; D is uncertain. V was pared by 3 bases and J by 2 bases, with 11 bases between. CDR1 is ENHRY and CDR2 is SYGVKD in the germline V gene. The CDR3 spans 14 residues. DNA for the CDR3: TGTGCCATCAGTGAATGGGCGGCCCCCTACGAGCAGTACTTC. Protein product: CAISEWAAPYEQYF.

The rearrangement joins TRBV14 to TRBJ1-1; the D gene is possibly TRBD1 (6 bases). V was pared by 4 bases and J by 9 bases, with 15 bases between. The CDR3 length is 13 residues. Germline V gene sequence: CDR1 SGHDN, CDR2 FVKESK. The CDR3 bases are TGTGCCAGCAGCCCTATCACAGGGTTCCAAGCTTTCTTT. Protein sequence: CASSPITGFQAFF. The whole variable domain, remainder taken from reference TRBV14 and TRBJ1-1, is EAGVTQFPSHSVIEKGQTVTLRCDPISGHDNLYWYRRVMGKEIKFLLHFVKESKQDESGMPNNRFLAERTGGTYSTLKVQPAELEDSGVYFCASSPITGFQAFFGQGTRLTVV.

This chain links TRBV28 with TRBJ2-3; the D gene could be TRBD1 or TRBD2 (5 bases each). CDR3 length equals 14 residues. The germline gives CDR1 MDHEN, CDR2 SYDVKM. Trimming took off 10 bases at V and 5 bases at J, with 19 bases between the two ends. CDR3 region: CATKIGTFRDTQYF. DNA of the CDR3: TGTGCCACCAAGATCGGGACGTTCAGAGATACGCAGTATTTT. Supplemented by reference TRBV28 and TRBJ2-3, the full variable domain reads DVKVTQSSRYLVKRTGEKVFLECVQDMDHENMFWYRQDPGLGLRLIYFSYDVKMKEKGDIPEGYSVSREKKERFSLILESASTNQTSMYLCATKIGTFRDTQYFGPGTRLTVL.

The V gene is TRBV19, the J gene TRBJ1-1; D unclear. From germline, CDR1 is LNHDA and CDR2 SQIVND (reference sequence). Between the trimmed V and J ends, which lost 3 bases and 0 bases, there was a span of 23 bases. CDR3 length: 19 residues. In nucleotides, the CDR3 is TGTGCCAGTAGTATCATTTTGCCGACACAAAATGCCATGAACACTGAAGCTTTCTTT. Protein sequence: CASSIILPTQNAMNTEAFF.

The chain uses TRBV29-1 and TRBJ1-2, with 10 bases that match TRBD1. The V segment lost 4 bases and the J segment 5 bases; nucleotides outside the gene matches: 10. CDR3 length: 15 residues. Germline values: CDR1 SQVTM, CDR2 ANQGSEA. Here the CDR3 reads CSVVFETGGWYGYTF. The CDR3 DNA follows: TGCAGCGTTGTTTTTGAGACAGGGGGCTGGTATGGCTACACCTTC.

The chain employs TRBV4-1 and TRBJ1-5, with 7 bases that match TRBD1. Trimming took 5 bases from V and 4 from J; bases not matched to a gene: 8. The CDR3 has 15 amino acids. CDR1 is MGHRA, CDR2 YSYEKL, per germline. In DNA form, the CDR3 reads TGCGCCAGCAGCGACCGACAGGGTTATAATCAGCCCCAGCATTTT. It yields the protein CASSDRQGYNQPQHF.

The rearrangement joins TRBV15 to TRBJ2-3, with D perhaps TRBD2 (7 bases). The germline CDR1 and CDR2 sequences are LNHNV and YYDKDF (reference sequence). The ends were cut back, 0 bases at V and 5 bases at J, with 18 bases in the middle. The CDR3 runs to 17 residues. CDR3 sequence (DNA): TGTGCCACCAGCAGAGATCGGGGCGGGGGCGGTGGAGATACGCAGTATTTT. It translates to CATSRDRGGGGGDTQYF.

DNA of the CDR3: TGTGCCAGCAGCTCCGGGACAGGGTTCTACGAGCAGTACTTC. Its translation: CASSSGTGFYEQYF. The gene calls are TRBV7-9 and TRBJ2-7; 9 positions match TRBD1. Germline values: CDR1 SEHNR, CDR2 FQNEAQ (reference sequence). This CDR3 contains 14 residues. The trim removed 4 bases at V and 3 bases at J, leaving 4 bases unmatched.

J is TRBJ1-4 and V is TRBV5-6, with D tentatively TRBD1 (5 bases). The germline V and J ends were trimmed by 1 base and 8 bases, with 6 bases remaining between them. This CDR3 is 12 amino acids long. The germline CDR1 and CDR2 sequences are SGHDT and YYEEEE. Here the CDR3 reads CASSLWDEKLFF. The CDR3 bases are TGTGCCAGCAGCTTGTGGGACGAAAAACTGTTTTTT.

V usage is TRBV4-3 and J usage is TRBJ2-3; no reliable D call. CDR1 is LGHNA, CDR2 YSLEER, per germline. The V gene lost 1 base and the J gene lost 0 bases, with 8 bases spanning the gap. The CDR3 is 15 amino acids. The CDR3 nucleotides are TGCGCCAGCAGCCAAGGGCCAGCAAGCACAGATACGCAGTATTTT. Its translation: CASSQGPASTDTQYF.